This record covers a single T cell receptor beta chain. Germline V lookup: CDR1 SGHNT, CDR2 YYREEE (reference sequence). Trimming took off 0 bases at V and 0 bases at J, with 6 bases between the two ends. The CDR3 loop spans 14 amino acids. It was from alopecia areata patients that lesional scalp punch biopsies and peripheral blood were collected. It was from PBMCs that CD4+ and CD8+ T cells were sorted. Reverse transcription of extracted RNA yielded cDNA, which provided the sequencing template. The protocol was immunoSEQ multiplex PCR, while the TCRdb copy is restricted to in-frame clones and leaves out a portion. The sample records some 130,000 clones, approximately 49% being singletons. This sample is part of a study of CD8+ T cells in alopecia areata. Study as a whole: Oral tofacitinib, 5 to 10 mg twice daily, was given in an open-label trial.

The sequenced sample was CD8+ T cells sorted from blood, obtained at week 0. V gene TRBV5-4 combines with J gene TRBJ2-5; the D gene is possibly TRBD1 (5 bases). The sequence was obtained from a human donor with alopecia areata. The chain's CDR3 is CASSLEGYQETQYF. CDR3 DNA: TGTGCCAGCAGCTTGGAGGGGTACCAAGAGACCCAGTACTTC.